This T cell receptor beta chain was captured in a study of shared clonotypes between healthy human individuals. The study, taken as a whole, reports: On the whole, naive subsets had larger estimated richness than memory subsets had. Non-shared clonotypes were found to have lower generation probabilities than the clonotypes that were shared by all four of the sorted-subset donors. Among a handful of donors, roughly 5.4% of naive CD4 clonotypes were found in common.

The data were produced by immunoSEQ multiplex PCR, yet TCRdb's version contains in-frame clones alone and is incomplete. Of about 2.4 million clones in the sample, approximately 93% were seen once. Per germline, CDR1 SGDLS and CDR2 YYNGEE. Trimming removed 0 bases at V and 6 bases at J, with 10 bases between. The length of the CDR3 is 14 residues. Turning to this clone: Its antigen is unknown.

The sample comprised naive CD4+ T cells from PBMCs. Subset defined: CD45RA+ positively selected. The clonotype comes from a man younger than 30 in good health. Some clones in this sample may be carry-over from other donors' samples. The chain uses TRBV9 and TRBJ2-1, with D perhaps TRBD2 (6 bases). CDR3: CASSVEGGVNEQFF. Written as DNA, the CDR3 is TGTGCCAGCAGCGTAGAGGGAGGCGTCAATGAGCAGTTCTTC.